The 27 T cell receptor beta chains given below trace back to one sample, sequenced in a study of cytomegalovirus exposure and HLA in healthy donors. In the PCR, 60 Vbeta and 13 Jbeta primers were used. Sequencing was performed with immunoSEQ multiplex PCR; in TCRdb, only in-frame clones are kept and a portion is missing. Of 110,000 to 150,000 clones in the sample, approximately 80% were seen once. Source material: PBMCs. All receptors derive from a boy aged 2 to 9 in good health and CMV-seronegative.

The chain recombines TRBV11-3 with TRBJ2-5; 7 bases are a match to TRBD1. CDR1 SGHNT and CDR2 YENEEA come from the germline V gene. Losses at the gene ends were 4 bases for V and 1 base for J; bases not matched to a gene: 12. CDR3 length equals 17 residues. CDR3: CASSSHLSDRSQETQYF. CDR3 sequence (DNA): TGTGCCAGCAGCTCGCACCTATCGGACAGGTCCCAAGAGACCCAGTACTTC.

The rearrangement links TRBV28 to TRBJ1-5, with TRBD1 matching 12 bases. V was clipped by 8 bases and J by 1 base; unmatched bases: 12. Germline CDR1 is MDHEN and CDR2 is SYDVKM. There are 18 residues in the CDR3. As DNA, the CDR3 is TGTGCCAGCCTTGGGACAGGGGGCGCGTATAGGAGCAATCAGCCCCAGCATTTT. Its protein is CASLGTGGAYRSNQPQHF.

This sequence joins TRBV29-1 and TRBJ2-2; 12 bases are shared with TRBD2. The J segment lost 6 bases and the V segment lost 7 bases, leaving 9 bases of the junction unmatched. The germline V gene encodes CDR1 SQVTM and CDR2 ANQGSEA. This CDR3 has 15 residues. DNA for the CDR3: TGCAGCGCCGGACTAGCGGGAATGTATTCCGGGGAGCTGTTTTTT. It specifies CSAGLAGMYSGELFF.

The gene calls are TRBV9 and TRBJ2-7; D possibly corresponds to TRBD1 (6 bases). This CDR3 region has 15 residues. The V end lost 4 bases, the J end lost 12 bases, and 26 bases lay between the germline ends. CDR1 SGDLS and CDR2 YYNGEE come from the germline V gene. CDR3 sequence (DNA): TGTGCCAGCAGCAGACGGGACACAAACCCGTTAGAACTGTACTTC. This gives the protein CASSRRDTNPLELYF.

The chain joins TRBV7-2 to TRBJ2-2; D might be TRBD2 (5 bases). The CDR3 is 16 residues long. The V end lost 1 base, the J end lost 2 bases, and 11 bases lay between the germline ends. In germline, CDR1 is SGHTA, CDR2 FQGNSA. The CDR3 DNA follows: TGTGCCAGCAGCTTAGATCTGGGAGTAAACACCGGGGAGCTGTTTTTT. This gives the protein CASSLDLGVNTGELFF.

There are a few counts of this clone. V usage is TRBV21-1 and J usage is TRBJ2-3; TRBD2, the D gene given by the table, was not confirmed from the DNA. TRBV21-1 is a pseudogene segment. CDR3 length: 10 amino acids. The CDR3 DNA sequence: TGTGCCACCCGCGAAGATACGCAGTATTTT. Protein product: CATREDTQYF.

Points on this clone: Other DNA sequences of this sample code for an identical CDR3. The J gene is TRBJ1-5, the V gene TRBV5-1; D ambiguous. Per the germline V gene, CDR1 is SGHRS and CDR2 is YFSETQ. Trimming shortened V by 4 bases and J by 0 bases, and 20 bases separated the two germline ends. The CDR3 loop spans 18 amino acids. CDR3 bases: TGCGCCAGCAGCCTGTTATTGGGGAGTGGGTATAGCAATCAGCCCCAGCATTTT. This encodes CASSLLLGSGYSNQPQHF.

The J gene is TRBJ1-2, the V gene TRBV6-5; no clear D. CDR3 length: 13 amino acids. The V gene's germline CDR1 is MNHEY and CDR2 SVGAGI. Trimming took 6 bases from V and 0 from J, leaving 8 bases between them. CDR3 nucleotide sequence: TGTGCCAGCAGACAGAGAGCTAACTATGGCTACACCTTC. Translated, it gives CASRQRANYGYTF.

The rearrangement links TRBV12-5 to TRBJ2-1; 7 bases map to TRBD2. Per germline, CDR1 LGHNT and CDR2 FRNRAP. This CDR3 comprises 11 residues. V lost 6 bases to trimming and J lost 8 bases; unmatched junction nucleotides: 1. The CDR3 region is CASGTSHEQFF. As DNA, the CDR3 is TGTGCTAGTGGGACTAGCCATGAGCAGTTCTTC.

The chain links TRBV2 to TRBJ1-5; D is uncertain. Trimming cost V 3 bases and J 3 bases, with 9 bases left between them. The CDR3 extends over 14 amino acids. Per germline, CDR1 SNHLY and CDR2 FYNNEI. CDR3 nucleotides: TGTGCCAGCAGTGAGTATACTACCAATCAGCCCCAGCATTTT. It translates to CASSEYTTNQPQHF.

This sequence joins TRBV7-8 and TRBJ2-3; 9 nucleotides agree with TRBD1. This CDR3 contains 17 residues. CDR1 and CDR2 from the germline V gene are SGHVS and FQNEAQ. The V and J ends lost 6 bases and 2 bases, in that order; junction bases with no gene match: 12. The CDR3 nucleotides are TGTGCCAGCAGGCCGAAACCGCGGGACAGGGTCACAGATACGCAGTATTTT. The encoded protein is CASRPKPRDRVTDTQYF. Variable domain in full (rest from reference TRBV7-8 and TRBJ2-3): GAGVSQSPRYKVAKRGQDVALRCDPISGHVSLFWYQQALGQGPEFLTYFQNEAQLDKSGLPSDRFFAERPEGSVSTLKIQRTQQEDSAVYLCASRPKPRDRVTDTQYFGPGTRLTVL.

This clone appeared a few times. The chain joins TRBV18 to TRBJ1-1; D gene ambiguous. V was cut by 6 bases and J by 4 bases, with 15 bases left in between. CDR1 and CDR2 (germline): KGHSH, LQKENI. This CDR3 has 14 residues. DNA of the CDR3: TGTGCCAGCTCCCCTAAACTCGAAGTCACTGAAGCTTTCTTT. Translated: CASSPKLEVTEAFF. Drawing the rest from reference TRBV18 and TRBJ1-1, the complete variable domain is NAGVMQNPRHLVRRRGQEARLRCSPMKGHSHVYWYRQLPEEGLKFMVYLQKENIIDESGMPKERFSAEFPKEGPSILRIQQVVRGDSAAYFCASSPKLEVTEAFFGQGTRLTVV.

This clone was recorded a few times. This chain connects TRBV6-4 to TRBJ2-3, with 11 positions matching TRBD2. With 6 bases clipped from V and 2 bases from J, the junction kept 4 bases outside the gene matches. The germline gives CDR1 MRHNA, CDR2 SNTAGT. The CDR3 totals 15 residues. CDR3 in amino acids: CASRQLAGDTDTQYF. As DNA, the CDR3 is TGTGCCAGCAGACAACTAGCGGGAGACACAGATACGCAGTATTTT.

The chain recombines TRBV6-6 with TRBJ1-1; D is uncertain. CDR3 length equals 12 residues. The germline V gene encodes CDR1 MNHNY and CDR2 SVGAGI (reference sequence). Trimming removed 8 bases from V and 4 bases from J, with 11 bases in between. The CDR3 region is CASSQRSTEAFF. The CDR3 DNA is TGTGCCAGCTCCCAGCGGAGCACTGAAGCTTTCTTT.

The chain combines TRBV9 with TRBJ2-3; 8 bases are a match to TRBD2. CDR1 is SGDLS and CDR2 is YYNGEE in the germline V gene. CDR3 size: 15 residues. V was pared by 1 base and J by 3 bases, with 4 bases of the junction left unmatched. Written as DNA, the CDR3 is TGTGCCAGCAGCGTACGGTCGGGGGGGACAGATACGCAGTATTTT. Protein: CASSVRSGGTDTQYF.

The J gene is TRBJ1-5, the V gene TRBV10-3; 8 nucleotides align to TRBD1. The CDR3 runs 15 residues. Germline V lookup: CDR1 ENHRY, CDR2 SYGVKD. Losses at the gene ends were 11 bases for V and 6 bases for J; bases not matched to a gene: 15. The CDR3 nucleotides are TGTGCCTCCGCCCGAGATCAGGGGGCAGGTCAGCCCCAGCATTTT. Translating gives CASARDQGAGQPQHF.

V is TRBV18 and J is TRBJ2-5; maybe TRBD2 (6 bases). Germline assignment: CDR1 KGHSH and CDR2 LQKENI. This CDR3 spans 15 amino acids. V shed 6 bases and J shed 4 bases, with 18 bases lying between them. The CDR3 DNA follows: TGTGCCAGCTCTCCTCGGCCGGGAGACGCAGAGACCCAGTACTTC. Amino acids: CASSPRPGDAETQYF.

CDR3 amino acids: CASSKMNRVRDGYTF. The CDR3 DNA is TGTGCCAGCTCAAAAATGAACAGGGTTCGGGATGGCTACACCTTC. This chain connects TRBV18 to TRBJ1-2; a weak D match, TRBD1 (6 bases). The germline gives CDR1 KGHSH, CDR2 LQKENI. Trimming left V 5 bases short and J 6 bases short, with 19 bases between. The CDR3 has 15 residues. Using reference TRBV18 and TRBJ1-2 for the parts outside the CDR3, the full variable domain is NAGVMQNPRHLVRRRGQEARLRCSPMKGHSHVYWYRQLPEEGLKFMVYLQKENIIDESGMPKERFSAEFPKEGPSILRIQQVVRGDSAAYFCASSKMNRVRDGYTFGSGTRLTVV.

The J gene is TRBJ1-2, the V gene TRBV7-9, with D possibly being TRBD1 (6 bases). Trimming pared 5 bases from V and 1 base from J, leaving 11 bases between. The CDR3 spans 14 residues. The germline V gene encodes CDR1 SEHNR and CDR2 FQNEAQ (reference sequence). The CDR3 sequence: CASSAVGGNYGYTF. CDR3 nucleotides: TGTGCCAGCAGCGCGGTAGGGGGTAACTATGGCTACACCTTC.

The sample holds a few counts of this clone. The chain couples TRBV4-3 to TRBJ1-1; D perhaps matches TRBD1 (5 bases). The CDR3 length is 15 residues. V shed 1 base and J shed 0 bases, with 9 bases lying between them. Germline V CDR1 and CDR2: LGHNA, YSLEER. The CDR3 region is CASSQATGVNTEAFF. The CDR3 region has the DNA TGCGCCAGCAGCCAAGCTACAGGTGTGAACACTGAAGCTTTCTTT.

The rearrangement uses TRBV7-2 and TRBJ2-7, with D maybe TRBD2 (5 bases). V was clipped by 0 bases and J by 3 bases, with 21 bases between them. The CDR3 runs 18 residues. Germline V CDR1 and CDR2: SGHTA, FQGNSA. Here the CDR3 DNA reads TGTGCCAGCAGCTTAGCGTTTGGCGGCAGCGGTTTTCTCTACGAGCAGTACTTC. This gives the protein CASSLAFGGSGFLYEQYF.

The table lists this clone with a few counts. The gene calls are TRBV19 and TRBJ2-2, with D possibly being TRBD2 (5 bases). This CDR3 has 14 residues. V was cut by 5 bases and J by 8 bases, with 15 bases left in between. Germline V gene sequence: CDR1 LNHDA, CDR2 SQIVND (reference sequence). The CDR3 DNA is TGTGCCAGTAGTCTCCAGGCCCCGGGGGGGGAGCTGTTTTTT. It encodes CASSLQAPGGELFF.

The gene calls are TRBV28 and TRBJ1-1; D gene ambiguous. Trimming cost V 2 bases and J 8 bases, with 6 bases left between them. The CDR3 is 11 residues long. Germline-derived CDR1 and CDR2 are MDHEN and SYDVKM. CDR3 nucleotide sequence: TGTGCCAGCAGTTTAGTTGTAGAAGCTTTCTTT. This encodes CASSLVVEAFF.

The gene calls are TRBV5-1 and TRBJ2-1; D unclear. The CDR3 sequence is 16 residues long. Trimming took 1 base from V and 6 from J, leaving 17 bases between them. Germline assignment: CDR1 SGHRS and CDR2 YFSETQ. The CDR3 sequence: CASSLTSDVWSNEQFF. The CDR3 nucleotides read TGCGCCAGCAGCTTGACGTCGGATGTGTGGAGCAATGAGCAGTTCTTC.

The rearrangement joins TRBV4-2 to TRBJ1-4, with 12 bases aligning to TRBD1. The CDR3 is made up of 16 amino acids. Germline CDR1 LGHNA, CDR2 YNFKEQ. J was trimmed by 8 bases and V by 1 base; bases with no gene match: 5. The CDR3 region is CASSQGSGTGGEKLFF. The CDR3, as DNA: TGTGCCAGCAGCCAAGGGTCCGGGACAGGGGGCGAAAAACTGTTTTTT.

CDR3 loop: CASSRTGGKETQYF. The CDR3 DNA reads TGTGCCAGCAGCCGCACTGGGGGGAAAGAGACCCAGTACTTC. V gene TRBV27 combines with J gene TRBJ2-5, with D possibly being TRBD2 (6 bases). V was clipped by 6 bases and J by 3 bases, with 14 bases between them. This CDR3 spans 14 amino acids. Germline V gene data show CDR1 as MNHEY and CDR2 as SMNVEV (reference sequence).

J is TRBJ2-7 and V is TRBV25-1; TRBD1 agrees at 8 bases. Germline V gene sequence: CDR1 MGHDK, CDR2 SYGVNS. V was pared by 4 bases and J by 1 base, with 3 bases of the junction left unmatched. The CDR3 runs 14 residues. The CDR3 is CASSGQGKSYEQYF. The CDR3 bases are TGTGCCAGCAGTGGACAGGGGAAATCCTACGAGCAGTACTTC.